This is a list of T cell receptor beta chains from one sample in a study of blood T cell repertoires in COVID-19. Generated by immunoSEQ multiplex PCR, the TCRdb table keeps only in-frame clones and is missing some. Found here are over 300,000 clones, 65% to 85% of them singletons; the top ten hold 1.2%. Sample: peripheral blood. The receptor set was obtained from a woman aged 45-65 years with acute or convalescent COVID-19. Each CDR3 is given with its conserved first and last residue. A D gene is named only where the DNA matches it firmly. Where a row states a size, it is once, few, many or the class of an expanded clone; other rows omit it.

V,size,D,J,DNA,CDR3
TRBV5-1,.,TRBD2,TRBJ2-5,TGCGCCAGCAGCTTAGTAGCGGGGGGAGGAAAGACCCAGTACTTC,CASSLVAGGGKTQYF
TRBV5-1,.,TRBD1,TRBJ1-1,TGCGCCAGCAGCTCGCTACCCGGGACAGCGAACACTGAAGCTTTCTTT,CASSSLPGTANTEAFF
TRBV6-2/TRBV6-3,.,.,TRBJ1-2,TGTGCCAGCAGTTACTCGGCAGGGACAATCTATGGCTACACCTTC,CASSYSAGTIYGYTF
TRBV27,.,.,TRBJ2-2,TGTGCCAGCAGTACAGGGAAGAACACCGGGGAGCTGTTTTTT,CASSTGKNTGELFF
TRBV30,.,.,TRBJ1-4,TGTGCCTGGAGTTCGGGGACTACTAATGAAAAACTGTTTTTT,CAWSSGTTNEKLFF
TRBV3-1/TRBV3-2,.,TRBD2,TRBJ2-1,TGTGCCAGCAGCCCCGGGACTAGCGGGATTGAGCAGTTCTTC,CASSPGTSGIEQFF
TRBV19,.,.,TRBJ1-2,TGTGCCAGTAGTACCTGGATGGAGGGCTACACCTTC,CASSTWMEGYTF
TRBV6-5,once,.,TRBJ2-7,TGTGCCAGCAGTTACTCGGCGTTGGGGGCGTACGAGCAGTACTTC,CASSYSALGAYEQYF
TRBV5-1,.,.,TRBJ1-1,TGCGCCAGCAGCTTGTGGGGAGAAAACACTGAAGCTTTCTTT,CASSLWGENTEAFF
TRBV29-1,.,.,TRBJ1-4,TGCAGCGTTGGCGGCCCAACTAATGAAAAACTGTTTTTT,CSVGGPTNEKLFF
TRBV7-2,.,.,TRBJ2-1,TGTGCCAGCAGCTTAGAAGCCCAGGGGAATGAGCAGTTCTTC,CASSLEAQGNEQFF
TRBV3-1/TRBV3-2,.,.,TRBJ2-5,TGTGCCAGCAGCCAAGAGACGGGGGAGTTGGAGACCCAGTACTTC,CASSQETGELETQYF
TRBV6-2/TRBV6-3,.,TRBD1,TRBJ1-1,TGTGCCAGCAGTGCCGACAGGGACTCTGAAGCTTTCTTT,CASSADRDSEAFF
TRBV6-2/TRBV6-3,.,TRBD1,TRBJ2-7,TGTGCCAGCAGTTACTCGCTACAGGGGATTAACGAGCAGTACTTC,CASSYSLQGINEQYF
TRBV10-3,.,.,TRBJ2-1,TGTGCCATCAGTGAGTCTCGAGACAGCAATGAGCAGTTCTTC,CAISESRDSNEQFF
TRBV5-1,.,.,TRBJ2-4,TGCGCCAGCAGCTTGGGGACTGGCATTCAGTACTTC,CASSLGTGIQYF
TRBV19,.,.,TRBJ1-3,TGTGCCAGTAGTATGAGTAGCTCTGGAAACACCATATATTTT,CASSMSSSGNTIYF
TRBV19,.,TRBD2,TRBJ2-7,TGTGCCAGTAGCCAACAACTAGCGGGAGGTCGCTACGAGCAGTACTTC,CASSQQLAGGRYEQYF
TRBV6-6,.,TRBD1,TRBJ2-2,TGTGCCAGCATACTCAGGGGGCGCGGGGAGCTGTTTTTT,CASILRGRGELFF
TRBV7-6,once,.,TRBJ1-1,TGTGCCAGCAGCCCCCCCAGAGCTTTCTTT,CASSPPRAFF
TRBV19,.,.,TRBJ1-2,TGTGCCAGTAGTATGGGAATTGAGGGCCAGGGGAATGGCTACACCTTC,CASSMGIEGQGNGYTF
TRBV14,.,TRBD1,TRBJ1-1,TGTGCCAGCAGCCCGACAGGGTGGAACACTGAAGCTTTCTTT,CASSPTGWNTEAFF
TRBV2,.,.,TRBJ1-5,TGTGCCAGCACCCCAGGGCTTGTACAGCCCCAGCATTTT,CASTPGLVQPQHF
TRBV10-2,.,TRBD2,TRBJ2-5,TGCGCCACCCTTGGACTAGCGGGACCGACAGAGACCCAGTACTTC,CATLGLAGPTETQYF
TRBV5-5,.,.,TRBJ1-1,TGTGCCAGCAGCTTGACAGAAGACCACACTGAAGCTTTCTTT,CASSLTEDHTEAFF
TRBV7-2,.,.,TRBJ2-3,TGTGCCAGCAGCTTAGGGGGCCTGCACGCAGATACGCAGTATTTT,CASSLGGLHADTQYF
TRBV12-3/TRBV12-4,.,TRBD1,TRBJ2-5,TGTGCCAGCAGTTTAGGGACAGGGGAGACCCAGTACTTC,CASSLGTGETQYF
TRBV5-1,.,.,TRBJ1-1,TGCGCCAGTACCCGTGGGGCAGCGAACACTGAAGCTTTCTTT,CASTRGAANTEAFF
TRBV7-6,few,.,TRBJ1-6,TGTGCCAGCAGCGAGACAGTTAATAATTCACCCCTCCACTTT,CASSETVNNSPLHF
TRBV6-5,.,.,TRBJ2-3,TGTGCCAGCAGTTCCCCTCGGGCAGATACGCAGTATTTT,CASSSPRADTQYF
TRBV30,.,TRBD2,TRBJ2-1,TGTGCCTGGAGTGGCGGAGCGGGAGCGATGTACAATGAGCAGTTCTTC,CAWSGGAGAMYNEQFF
TRBV5-1,.,TRBD1,TRBJ2-2,TGCGCCAGCAGCCCAGGGGGCCGGGGCACCGGGGAGCTGTTTTTT,CASSPGGRGTGELFF
TRBV14,.,TRBD2,TRBJ2-7,TGTGCCAGCAGCCAAGATCCCCGACTAGCGCCTTCCTACGAGCAGTACTTC,CASSQDPRLAPSYEQYF
TRBV5-4,.,TRBD1,TRBJ2-5,TGTGCCAGCAGCCGGGACAGTATACAAGAGACCCAGTACTTC,CASSRDSIQETQYF
TRBV9,few,.,TRBJ2-7,TGTGCCAGCAGCAGCCAGGCTACCTCCTACGAGCAGTACTTC,CASSSQATSYEQYF
TRBV3-1/TRBV3-2,once,TRBD1,TRBJ2-1,TGTGCCAGCAGCTCGAACAGGGGGGTAACTTACAATGAGCAGTTCTTC,CASSSNRGVTYNEQFF
TRBV7-9,.,TRBD2,TRBJ2-3,TGTGCCAGCAGCATGGTACTAGCGGGGGCGGTTGAGTATTTT,CASSMVLAGAVEYF
TRBV10-3,few,TRBD2,TRBJ2-7,TGTGCCACCAGACCAGCGGGGTCCTACGAGCAGTACTTC,CATRPAGSYEQYF
TRBV29-1,.,TRBD1,TRBJ2-7,TGCAGCGGCAGGGACAGGGGCTCCCATCGCGAGCAGTACTTC,CSGRDRGSHREQYF
TRBV6-2/TRBV6-3,.,.,TRBJ2-7,TGTGCCAGCAGTTATCGACACCTCTCCTACGAGCAGTACTTC,CASSYRHLSYEQYF
TRBV5-1,.,TRBD1,TRBJ1-2,TGCGCCAGCAGACCCAGGGACAGGGGTGATAATGGCTACACCTTC,CASRPRDRGDNGYTF
TRBV5-1,.,.,TRBJ1-2,TGCGCCAGCAGCTTGGCCGGCGCAGGGCCAGTTTCCAATGGCTACACCTTC,CASSLAGAGPVSNGYTF
TRBV6-1,.,.,TRBJ1-2,TGTGCCAGCAGTGAGGAGGGGTACGGCTACACCTTC,CASSEEGYGYTF
TRBV19,once,TRBD1,TRBJ2-1,TGTGCCAGTAGTACCTTAGACAGGGTCTACAATGAGCAGTTCTTC,CASSTLDRVYNEQFF